The TCR beta chain under discussion was sequenced for a study of chemoradiotherapy in HPV16-positive cancers. Repertoires were sampled repeatedly during chemoradiotherapy. Sequencing was performed with immunoSEQ multiplex PCR; in TCRdb, only in-frame clones are kept and a portion is missing. The sample consists of roughly 19,000 clones, more than 75% of them appearing once. The receptor was isolated from a human donor with HPV-associated anogenital cancer. The sample here was blood, taken from a patient who underwent chemoradiotherapy.

CDR3 sequence (DNA): TGTGCCAGCAGCCCCGACGGGGGACTTGAAGCTTTCTTT. It yields the protein CASSPDGGLEAFF. The chain joins TRBV5-4 to TRBJ1-1, with D possibly TRBD1 on 5 matching bases. The CDR3 spans 13 residues. Germline CDR1 reads SGHNT; CDR2 reads YYREEE (reference sequence). Trimming took 4 bases from V and 7 from J, leaving 14 bases between them.